Here is one T cell receptor beta chain with its context. Its target is not known. TRB was amplified from roughly 250-500 ng of blood genomic DNA. This sample is drawn from a study of T and B cells in COVID-19 patients. In the study overall: Recovered patients mostly had mild to moderate COVID-19 managed as outpatients.

Between the trimmed V and J ends, which lost 11 bases and 1 base, there was a span of 9 bases. Germline values: CDR1 MDHEN, CDR2 SYDVKM. The CDR3 loop spans 12 amino acids. Multiplex PCR with BIOMED2 TRB-A/B primer pools amplified TRB rearrangements. TCRdb itself ran the multiplex PCR reads through MiXCR, one entry per CDR3 protein. The sample yields approximately 1,300 distinct CDR3 sequences, roughly 27% seen once. Study findings and constraints: Clonality of TRB repertoires was high in active COVID-19; recovery brought above-healthy diversity and richness.

This TCR was recovered from a human donor with active COVID-19. The sample comprised blood. This chain uses TRBV28 with TRBJ1-5, with a weak D call TRBD1 (6 bases). CDR3 in amino acids: CASRGSNQPQHF. CDR3 bases: TGTGCCTCGAGGGGGAGCAATCAGCCCCAGCATTTT.